This paragraph reports one TCR beta chain. Other DNA sequences within the sample encode an identical CDR3. The sample is drawn from a study of blood T cell repertoires in COVID-19. Across the whole study: T cells, B-cell-depleted T cells, or PBMCs provided the cDNA or gDNA that served as material.

The length of the CDR3 is 14 residues. Germline V CDR1 and CDR2: MNHEY, SVGAGI. Trimming took 6 bases from V and 5 from J; bases not matched to a gene: 4. Sequencing was performed with immunoSEQ multiplex PCR; in TCRdb, only in-frame clones are kept and a portion is missing. The table shows fewer than 150,000 clones, with about 87% occurring only once. V and J are TRBV6-5 and TRBJ1-4, with 9 bases matching TRBD1. The sample consisted of peripheral blood. The sequence was collected from a human donor in a cohort sampled during active COVID-19. CDR3 bases: TGTGCCAGCAGCCCGGGACAGGGAAATGAAAAACTGTTTTTT. Translation gives CASSPGQGNEKLFF.